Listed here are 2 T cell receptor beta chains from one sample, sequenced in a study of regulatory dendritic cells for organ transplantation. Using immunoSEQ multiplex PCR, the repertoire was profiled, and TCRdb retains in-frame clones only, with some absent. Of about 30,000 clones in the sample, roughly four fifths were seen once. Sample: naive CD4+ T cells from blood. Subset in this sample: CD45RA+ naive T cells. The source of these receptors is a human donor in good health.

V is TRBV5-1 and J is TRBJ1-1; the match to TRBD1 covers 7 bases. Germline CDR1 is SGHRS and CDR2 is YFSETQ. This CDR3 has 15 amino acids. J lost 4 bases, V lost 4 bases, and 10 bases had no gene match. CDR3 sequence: CASSRITGDLTEAFF. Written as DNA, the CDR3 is TGCGCCAGCAGCAGAATTACAGGGGACCTCACTGAAGCTTTCTTT.

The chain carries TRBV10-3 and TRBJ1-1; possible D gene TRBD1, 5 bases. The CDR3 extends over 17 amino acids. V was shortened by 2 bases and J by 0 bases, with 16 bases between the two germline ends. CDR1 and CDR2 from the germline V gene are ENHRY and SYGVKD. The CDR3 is CAISETPGRGVNTEAFF. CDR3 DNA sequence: TGTGCCATCAGTGAGACCCCAGGTCGGGGGGTGAACACTGAAGCTTTCTTT.